The rows below give T cell receptor beta chains drawn from one sample of a study of glioma-infiltrating T cells after dendritic cell vaccination. Measured with immunoSEQ multiplex PCR; TCRdb has only the in-frame clones, and not every one. Of tens of thousands of clones listed, roughly four fifths are singletons. The sample here was blood, taken before dendritic cell vaccination. Every receptor here comes from a human donor with glioblastoma. Each CDR3 is given with its conserved first and last residue. A D gene is named only where the DNA matches it firmly. Not every row has a clone size; where given, it reads once, few, many or a size class.

j_call: TRBJ1-5; v_call: TRBV30; d_call: TRBD1; clone_size: NA; cdr3_nt: TGTGCCTGTAACCAGGGGGTCAATCAGCCCCAGCATTTT; cdr3_aa: CACNQGVNQPQHF
j_call: TRBJ2-7; v_call: TRBV4-2; d_call: NA; clone_size: NA; cdr3_nt: TGTGCCAGCAGCCAAGATCTTTCCAGCTCCTACGAGCAGTACTTC; cdr3_aa: CASSQDLSSSYEQYF
j_call: TRBJ1-1; v_call: TRBV5-1; d_call: TRBD1; clone_size: NA; cdr3_nt: TGCGCCAGCAGCTCTTTGCCTGACAGGGCGAACACTGAAGCTTTCTTT; cdr3_aa: CASSSLPDRANTEAFF
j_call: TRBJ2-5; v_call: TRBV5-4; d_call: TRBD2; clone_size: few; cdr3_nt: TGTGCCAGCAGCTTGTTAGCGGGGGGGAGACAAGAGACCCAGTACTTC; cdr3_aa: CASSLLAGGRQETQYF
j_call: TRBJ1-4; v_call: TRBV10-2; d_call: NA; clone_size: medium-sized; cdr3_nt: TGCGCCAGCAAGCAGGGGTCAACTAATGAAAAACTGTTTTTT; cdr3_aa: CASKQGSTNEKLFF
j_call: TRBJ2-1; v_call: TRBV16; d_call: TRBD1; clone_size: once; cdr3_nt: TGTGCCAGCAGCCAATCGCGGACAGGGCATGAGCAGTTCTTC; cdr3_aa: CASSQSRTGHEQFF
j_call: TRBJ2-5; v_call: TRBV11-3; d_call: NA; clone_size: NA; cdr3_nt: TGTGCCAGCAGCCCGACCCGGGGGGCAGAGACCCAGTACTTC; cdr3_aa: CASSPTRGAETQYF
j_call: TRBJ2-7; v_call: TRBV2; d_call: TRBD1; clone_size: NA; cdr3_nt: TGTGCCAGCATGAGACAGGGTGATTCCTACGAGCAGTACTTC; cdr3_aa: CASMRQGDSYEQYF
j_call: TRBJ2-7; v_call: TRBV6-6; d_call: NA; clone_size: many; cdr3_nt: TGTGCCAGCAGTTACTCGGCCTTGAGTGGGCCGTACTTC; cdr3_aa: CASSYSALSGPYF
j_call: TRBJ2-7; v_call: TRBV4-1; d_call: NA; clone_size: NA; cdr3_nt: TGCGCCAGCAGCCACTTAACAGGGAATAGTTACGAGCAGTACTTC; cdr3_aa: CASSHLTGNSYEQYF
j_call: TRBJ2-5; v_call: TRBV6-5; d_call: TRBD1; clone_size: NA; cdr3_nt: TGTGCCAGCAGTTTCCGGGACAGCGAGGAGACCCAGTACTTC; cdr3_aa: CASSFRDSEETQYF
j_call: TRBJ1-1; v_call: TRBV6-1; d_call: NA; clone_size: few; cdr3_nt: TGTGCCAGCAGTGATAATCCAACAGGGTACCCTGAAGCTTTCTTT; cdr3_aa: CASSDNPTGYPEAFF
j_call: TRBJ1-2; v_call: TRBV7-2; d_call: NA; clone_size: NA; cdr3_nt: TGTGCCAGCAGCTTAGCCCCTAATCCCTCACCCAGGGGCTACACCTTC; cdr3_aa: CASSLAPNPSPRGYTF
j_call: TRBJ1-6; v_call: TRBV6-5; d_call: TRBD1; clone_size: NA; cdr3_nt: TGTGCCAGCAGCCGAACAGGGGCAGATGACTCACCCCTCCACTTT; cdr3_aa: CASSRTGADDSPLHF
j_call: TRBJ2-7; v_call: TRBV30; d_call: TRBD2; clone_size: NA; cdr3_nt: TGTGCCTGGAGCGGGGGGTACGAGCAGTACTTC; cdr3_aa: CAWSGGYEQYF
j_call: TRBJ2-5; v_call: TRBV4-2; d_call: TRBD2; clone_size: once; cdr3_nt: TGTGCCAGCAGCCCAGGACTAGCGGGGGCCGAAGAGACCCAGTACTTC; cdr3_aa: CASSPGLAGAEETQYF
j_call: TRBJ2-1; v_call: TRBV13; d_call: TRBD2; clone_size: NA; cdr3_nt: TGTGCCAGCAGCATTCTAGCGGGGGGCGACAATGAGCAGTTCTTC; cdr3_aa: CASSILAGGDNEQFF
j_call: TRBJ2-7; v_call: TRBV19; d_call: NA; clone_size: NA; cdr3_nt: TGTGCCAGTAGTAGAGGCCAGGGGCCCTCCTACGAGCAGTACTTC; cdr3_aa: CASSRGQGPSYEQYF
j_call: TRBJ2-3; v_call: TRBV14; d_call: NA; clone_size: NA; cdr3_nt: TGTGCCAGCAGCAGTATTCGGAGCACAGATACGCAGTATTTT; cdr3_aa: CASSSIRSTDTQYF
j_call: TRBJ2-7; v_call: TRBV6-5; d_call: TRBD2; clone_size: NA; cdr3_nt: TGTGCCAGCAGTCCACCGGGACTAGCCTCTCACGAGCAGTACTTC; cdr3_aa: CASSPPGLASHEQYF
j_call: TRBJ2-2; v_call: TRBV12-5; d_call: NA; clone_size: NA; cdr3_nt: TGTGCTAGTGGTTTGGGGCCCGGGGAGCTGTTTTTT; cdr3_aa: CASGLGPGELFF
j_call: TRBJ2-1; v_call: TRBV2; d_call: TRBD2; clone_size: few; cdr3_nt: TGTGCCAGCAGAACTAGCGGGGGGTACAATGAGCAGTTCTTC; cdr3_aa: CASRTSGGYNEQFF
j_call: TRBJ1-3; v_call: TRBV7-2; d_call: TRBD1; clone_size: few; cdr3_nt: TGTGCCAGCAGCAGAAGTTTAGTCCGGGACAGGGGGTTCAACACCATATATTTT; cdr3_aa: CASSRSLVRDRGFNTIYF